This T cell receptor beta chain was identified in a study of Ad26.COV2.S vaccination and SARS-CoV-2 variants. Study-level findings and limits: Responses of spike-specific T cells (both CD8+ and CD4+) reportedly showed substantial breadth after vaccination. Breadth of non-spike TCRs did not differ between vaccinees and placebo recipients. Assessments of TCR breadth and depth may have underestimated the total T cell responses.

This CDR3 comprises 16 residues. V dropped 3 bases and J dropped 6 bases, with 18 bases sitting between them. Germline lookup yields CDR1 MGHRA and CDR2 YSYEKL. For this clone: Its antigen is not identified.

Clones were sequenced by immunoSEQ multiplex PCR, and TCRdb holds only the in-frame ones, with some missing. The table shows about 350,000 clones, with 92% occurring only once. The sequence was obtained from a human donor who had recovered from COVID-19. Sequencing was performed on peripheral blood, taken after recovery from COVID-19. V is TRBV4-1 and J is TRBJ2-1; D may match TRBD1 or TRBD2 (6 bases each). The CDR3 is CASSHYLGGQSNEQFF. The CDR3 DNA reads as TGCGCCAGCAGCCATTACCTCGGGGGCCAATCCAATGAGCAGTTCTTC.